The clone carrying this TCR beta chain has more than one count but fewer than ten. As yet, its antigen is unknown. The record originates from a study of OX40 agonist ivuxolimab in advanced cancers. Whole-study results and caveats: A proportion of nonresponders additionally exhibited low normalized T-cell clonal expansion.

Sampling times: baseline, cycle 4 day 1, cycle 7 day 1. The data were produced by immunoSEQ multiplex PCR, yet TCRdb's version contains in-frame clones alone and is incomplete. This repertoire shows 65,000 to 90,000 clones, over 75% found once; its top ten account for 0.61%. Germline CDR1 and CDR2: KGHSH and LQKENI. The length of the CDR3 is 13 residues. V lost 2 bases and J 11 bases, leaving 15 bases between the germline ends. The chain links TRBV18 to TRBJ1-1, with D maybe TRBD1 (5 bases). The material sequenced was CD4+ or CD8+ T cells sorted from blood, taken in a trial of the OX40 agonist ivuxolimab. The sequence derives from an adult with an advanced solid tumor such as melanoma, head and neck, liver or kidney cancer. The DNA of the CDR3 is TGTGCCAGCTCACCAATGAAGCAGCAGGGCGCTTTCTTT. It encodes CASSPMKQQGAFF.